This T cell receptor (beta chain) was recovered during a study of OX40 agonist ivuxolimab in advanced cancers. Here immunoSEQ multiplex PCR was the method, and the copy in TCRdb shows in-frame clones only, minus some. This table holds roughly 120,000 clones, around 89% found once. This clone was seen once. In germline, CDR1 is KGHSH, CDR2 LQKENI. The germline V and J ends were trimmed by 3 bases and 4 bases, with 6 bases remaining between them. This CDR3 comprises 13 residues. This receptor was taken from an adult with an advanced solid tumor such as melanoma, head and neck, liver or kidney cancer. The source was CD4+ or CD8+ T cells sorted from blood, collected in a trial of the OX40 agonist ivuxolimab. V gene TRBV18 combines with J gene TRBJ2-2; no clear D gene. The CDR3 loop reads CASSPPATGELFF. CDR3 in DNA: TGTGCCAGCTCACCCCCGGCCACCGGGGAGCTGTTTTTT.